The clone carrying this T cell receptor beta chain was picked up many times. No antigen is known for it. Unique molecular identifiers tagged individual cDNA molecules. MiXCR, applied by TCRdb to the 5' RACE reads, yields one record per CDR3 protein. The sample yields more than 55,000 distinct CDR3 sequences, approximately 9% seen once. CDR1 is KGHSH, CDR2 LQKENI, per germline. Between the trimmed V and J ends, which lost 3 bases and 2 bases, there was a span of 13 bases. The CDR3 runs to 15 residues. This sample is drawn from a study of early T cells in non-severe SARS-CoV-2 infection. About the research overall: Chains from this unsorted whole-blood bulk RNA could not be paired.

General study results and limits: Matching with VDJdb favored anti-spike CD8 responses (missing private and CD4 specificities).

The sequence was obtained from an adult who was a healthcare worker with PCR-confirmed SARS-CoV-2 infection or an uninfected control (not recorded which). Sequencing used whole blood. The V call is TRBV18, the J call TRBJ1-2; TRBD1 is a possible D gene (5 bases). This CDR3 reads CASSPPTGTNYGYTF. In nucleotides, the CDR3 is TGTGCCAGCTCACCCCCCACCGGGACCAACTATGGCTACACCTTC.